This T cell receptor beta chain appears in the sequencing data of a study of blood T cells in healthy people across ages (dated by TCRdb to 2015 to 2017). Notes on the research overall: Template switching captured roughly one uniquely barcoded TCR beta cDNA molecule per two T cells in model experiments. To track age-related changes in TCR beta repertoire diversity, the study relied on deep sequencing normalized with unique cDNA molecular identifiers. Four age groups were formed from the donors: young (average roughly 15 years), middle-aged (approximately 40), aged (around 62) and long-lived (less than 85). To avoid experimental bias, donors of different ages were distributed randomly across sequencing lanes. Two additional independent replicas of 1 million unique cDNA reads from the same blood draw were analyzed for two donors (one aged 18 to 30 and one aged 80 or older).

Summary of the overall study and its limitations: Observed TCR beta diversity per million T cells fell roughly linearly with age, and a significant reduction was already apparent by age roughly 40. Total diversity estimates from one million sequenced T cells were considered lower bounds and underestimates. There was a strong correlation between observed TCR beta diversity and the percentage of naive T cells measured by flow cytometry. Because donor CMV infection status was unknown, age-related changes in expanded clonotypes were potentially confounded. Since profiling was done on bulk unsorted PBMCs, naive and antigen-experienced compartments could not be conclusively compared. Compared with the aged group, the long-lived group had more naive CD4+ T cells, fewer expanded clones and increased TCR diversity, a pattern suggesting age selection.

The roughly 39 donors, aged roughly 6 to 100 years, were systemically healthy Caucasian individuals from Russia. Each donor gave 9.5 to 10 milliliters of peripheral blood, drawn into EDTA-treated Vacutainer tubes. Ficoll-Paque density-gradient centrifugation was used to isolate PBMCs, with at least 6.5 million obtained per sample. Trizol reagent was used to extract total RNA from the PBMCs, yielding at least 5.5 micrograms per sample. The percentages of naive CD45RAhigh/CD27high T cells were determined by flow cytometry on a PBMC aliquot from every donor. Of note for this clonotype: This clone's antigen is unknown. No clone much larger than this one lies a single base away; base qualities are absent.

The method behind the library was 5' RACE. The sample was run on an Illumina HiSeq 2500. A second PCR of about 7 to 12 cycles was run with a J-beta primer mix and a sample-barcoded 5' primer. A unique molecular identifier was introduced onto each TCR beta cDNA molecule by a template-switch 5' adaptor carrying 12 random nucleotides. At least 3 million CDR3-containing paired-end reads were obtained from each sample. The Mint cDNA synthesis kit, primed by a TRBC-specific oligonucleotide, was used to synthesize first-strand cDNA from all RNA. All cDNA was treated with uracil-DNA glycosylase and then went through a first 18-cycle PCR with the universal primers M1SS and BC2_uni_R. In the paper's pipeline: Each sample was normalized by randomly selecting 1 million high-quality reads, each carrying a distinct molecular identifier. Reads with shared molecular identifiers were discarded instead of being binned into consensus sequences. MiTCR, run with a Q25 quality threshold and the strictest error-elimination algorithm, handled CDR3 identification, clonotype clustering and error correction. A nonparametric unseen species model with Euler transformation was used to estimate a lower bound on total TCR beta diversity. TCRdb reworked the public reads: Q25 trimming with fastp, MiXCR clone assembly, productive beta chains retained. Entries that share a CDR3 protein sequence are merged under the most common genes and DNA. TCRdb assigned the V and J calls; the authors' analysis was not used. Recorded for this sample are approximately 820,000 distinct CDR3 sequences; roughly 44% of them occurred a single time. Roughly a fifth of the sample goes to the ten largest clones.

Trimming takes 1 base from V and 2 bases from J, and the germline ends sit 12 bases apart. Including the terminal cysteine and phenylalanine, the CDR3 comprises 15 residues. Here the CDR3 DNA is all that survives: 45 bases in frame from base 1. CDR1 and CDR2 are drawn from the germline V gene: SGHRS, YFSETQ. The TCR originated in a man in his 60s in good health. Sequences were obtained from blood. The sequence joins TRBV5-1 to TRBJ2-5; the D gene is perhaps TRBD1, on 6 matching bases. This receptor has the CDR3 CASSLSGQMQETQYF. The nucleotide sequence is TGCGCCAGCAGCTTGTCTGGACAGATGCAAGAGACCCAGTACTTC.